This entry lists 23 T cell receptor beta chains sequenced from one sample in a study of a mutant IDH1 vaccine in newly diagnosed glioma. Time point given: week 23, last vaccination. Doses of 300 ug of mutant IDH1 20-mer peptide were given with topical imiquimod. The antigens these receptors bind are not known. Assay: immunoSEQ multiplex PCR; the TCRdb copy retains only in-frame clones and omits some. Among tens of thousands of clones listed, 80% were seen once. Sequenced here: PBMCs, sampled from a glioma patient whose treatment included an IDH1 peptide vaccine. Receptors originate from a man between 40 and 49 years old with glioma.

The V call is TRBV12-5, the J call TRBJ2-5; D is uncertain. Germline assignment: CDR1 LGHNT and CDR2 FRNRAP. The CDR3 consists of 16 residues. Trimming pared 3 bases from V and 1 base from J, leaving 15 bases between. The CDR3 here is CASGFGSRSGQETQYF. CDR3 DNA sequence: TGTGCTAGTGGTTTTGGTAGTCGTTCGGGCCAAGAGACCCAGTACTTC. Based on the CDR3 plus reference TRBV12-5 and TRBJ2-5, the full variable domain is DARVTQTPRHKVTEMGQEVTMRCQPILGHNTVFWYRQTMMQGLELLAYFRNRAPLDDSGMPKDRFSAEMPDATLATLKIQPSEPRDSAVYFCASGFGSRSGQETQYFGPGTRLLVL.

J is TRBJ2-5 and V is TRBV2; 9 bases map to TRBD2. V lost 6 bases to trimming and J lost 2 bases; unmatched junction nucleotides: 7. The CDR3 extends over 15 amino acids. The germline gives CDR1 SNHLY, CDR2 FYNNEI. CDR3 in amino acids: CASRERGAAQETQYF. CDR3 nucleotide sequence: TGTGCCAGCAGGGAGCGGGGGGCGGCTCAAGAGACCCAGTACTTC.

The chain is built from TRBV7-9 and TRBJ1-5, with D tentatively TRBD1 (6 bases). V lost 5 bases to trimming and J lost 4 bases, with 15 bases between them. CDR1 is SEHNR, CDR2 FQNEAQ, per germline (reference sequence). This CDR3 contains 15 residues. Here the CDR3 reads CASSGGGTPNQPQHF. DNA of the CDR3: TGTGCCAGCAGCGGCGGCGGGACACCGAATCAGCCCCAGCATTTT.

The chain combines TRBV4-1 with TRBJ1-2; perhaps TRBD1 as D (6 bases). V lost 0 bases and J lost 8, with 16 bases in between. Germline loops: CDR1 MGHRA, CDR2 YSYEKL. The CDR3 totals 15 residues. In DNA, the CDR3 is TGCGCCAGCAGCCAAGAAAGCACAGGGCCGTCCGGCTACACCTTC. This codes for CASSQESTGPSGYTF.

V and J are TRBV4-1 and TRBJ1-4; D remains ambiguous. The CDR3 runs 14 residues. V lost 1 base, J lost 8 bases, and 11 bases lay in between. CDR1 MGHRA and CDR2 YSYEKL come from the germline V gene. This CDR3 is CASSQVAGEEKLFF. CDR3 coding DNA: TGCGCCAGCAGCCAAGTCGCCGGAGAGGAAAAACTGTTTTTT.

This rearrangement joins TRBV15 to TRBJ1-3, with a possible D match to TRBD1 (5 bases). V was trimmed by 5 bases and J by 4 bases, leaving 18 bases between them. The CDR3 extends over 16 amino acids. The germline gives CDR1 LNHNV, CDR2 YYDKDF (reference sequence). The CDR3 region is CATSPVQTGPGNTIYF. The CDR3 DNA is TGTGCCACCAGCCCTGTCCAGACGGGGCCGGGAAACACCATATATTTT.

This clone appeared a few times. The rearrangement links TRBV5-1 to TRBJ1-2; the D is unclear. The CDR3 consists of 13 residues. Germline values: CDR1 SGHRS, CDR2 YFSETQ. V gave up 4 bases and J gave up 8 bases, with 15 bases separating them. This chain's CDR3 is CASSPEAGGGYTF. The CDR3 DNA is TGCGCCAGCAGCCCTGAGGCAGGAGGGGGCTACACCTTC.

V is TRBV7-9 and J is TRBJ1-2; 7 bases line up with TRBD1. From germline, CDR1 is SEHNR and CDR2 FQNEAQ (reference sequence). The CDR3 has 13 amino acids. Trimming at V came to 4 bases and at J to 2 bases, leaving 1 base not matched to a gene. The CDR3 DNA reads TGTGCCAGCAGCTCCAGGGGGAACTATGGCTACACCTTC. Its protein product is CASSSRGNYGYTF.

The chain employs TRBV6-6 and TRBJ1-2, with a weak D call TRBD1 (6 bases). There are 14 residues in the CDR3. Looked up from germline, CDR1 is MNHNY and CDR2 is SVGAGI (reference sequence). The V end was cut by 0 bases, the J end by 5 bases, with 10 bases between. The CDR3: CASSYSKGEYGYTF. The DNA for the CDR3 is TGTGCCAGCAGTTACTCGAAGGGGGAATATGGCTACACCTTC.

The chain joins TRBV7-9 to TRBJ1-2; D gene unclear. Germline values: CDR1 SEHNR, CDR2 FQNEAQ (reference sequence). CDR3 length: 12 amino acids. V lost 4 bases, J lost 3 bases, and 6 bases lay in between. CDR3 amino acids: CASSSPYYGYTF. CDR3 bases: TGTGCCAGCAGCTCCCCCTACTATGGCTACACCTTC.

The chain is built from TRBV12-5 and TRBJ2-5; 12 positions agree with TRBD2. This CDR3 comprises 15 residues. V shed 5 bases, J shed 4 bases, and the junction held 5 bases outside the gene matches. Germline CDR1 reads LGHNT; CDR2 reads FRNRAP. The CDR3 DNA sequence: TGTGCTAGTGGTCCTCTAGCGGGGGGGGGAGAGACCCAGTACTTC. Its translation is CASGPLAGGGETQYF.

This CDR3 is CASSHRGLSTDTQYF. The CDR3 DNA follows: TGTGCCAGTAGTCACCGGGGCCTTAGCACAGATACGCAGTATTTT. V gene TRBV19 combines with J gene TRBJ2-3; the D gene could be TRBD1 or TRBD2 (5 bases each). Germline values: CDR1 LNHDA, CDR2 SQIVND (reference sequence). This CDR3 is 15 amino acids long. V was shortened by 5 bases and J by 0 bases, with 12 bases between the two germline ends.

The CDR3: CASSLGSTNSPLHF. DNA of the CDR3: TGTGCCAGCAGCCTGGGAAGCACCAATTCACCCCTCCACTTT. The chain recombines TRBV9 with TRBJ1-6; D is unclear. Germline CDR1 is SGDLS and CDR2 is YYNGEE. The length of the CDR3 is 14 residues. Trimming stripped 4 bases from V and 7 bases from J, with 12 bases between.

This rearrangement joins TRBV6-5 to TRBJ1-3; D unclear. The germline V gene encodes CDR1 MNHEY and CDR2 SVGAGI. The CDR3 runs to 14 residues. V was trimmed by 10 bases and J by 0 bases, leaving 13 bases between them. The CDR3 region is CATRTASSGNTIYF. The CDR3 region has the DNA TGTGCCACCCGGACTGCGAGCTCTGGAAACACCATATATTTT.

This clone appeared a single time. V and J are TRBV6-6 and TRBJ1-1; 7 bases are shared with TRBD1. After removal of 6 bases from V and 1 base from J, the junction contained 8 bases not matched to a gene. This CDR3 contains 15 residues. In germline, CDR1 is MNHNY, CDR2 SVGAGI (reference sequence). The CDR3 nucleotides read TGTGCCAGCAGCGAAGAGGGGGCCTGGAACACTGAAGCTTTCTTT. Encoded protein: CASSEEGAWNTEAFF.

V gene TRBV9 combines with J gene TRBJ2-1; TRBD1 matches 8 bases. Unmatched junction bases numbered 9, after V lost 2 bases and J lost 8 bases. Germline V gives CDR1 SGDLS, CDR2 YYNGEE. The length of the CDR3 is 15 residues. The CDR3 DNA is TGTGCCAGCAGCGTTCAGGACAGGGCAATCTATGAGCAGTTCTTC. Its translation: CASSVQDRAIYEQFF.

The chain couples TRBV19 to TRBJ1-1, with 8 bases matching TRBD1. Germline assignment: CDR1 LNHDA and CDR2 SQIVND (reference sequence). The CDR3 loop spans 14 amino acids. After removal of 5 bases from V and 1 base from J, the junction contained 3 bases not matched to a gene. The DNA of the CDR3 is TGTGCCAGTAGTTGGGGACAGGCGAACACTGAAGCTTTCTTT. Its translation is CASSWGQANTEAFF.

J is TRBJ2-2 and V is TRBV7-9; D call uncertain. V was shortened by 5 bases and J by 6 bases, with 7 bases between the two germline ends. CDR1 and CDR2 from the germline V gene are SEHNR and FQNEAQ (reference sequence). The CDR3 runs 12 residues. The DNA for the CDR3 is TGTGCCAGCAGCCCCCCGGCCGGGGAGCTGTTTTTT. It encodes CASSPPAGELFF.

The V call is TRBV6-5, the J call TRBJ1-6; TRBD1 aligns across 10 bases. This CDR3 has 16 residues. J was trimmed by 2 bases and V by 4 bases; bases with no gene match: 2. CDR1 and CDR2 (germline): MNHEY, SVGAGI. CDR3 DNA: TGTGCCAGCAGTTTCGGACAGGGGGCCTATAATTCACCCCTCCACTTT. Its protein is CASSFGQGAYNSPLHF.

V gene TRBV10-2 combines with J gene TRBJ2-5, with D possibly matching TRBD2 (6 bases). Germline V CDR1 and CDR2: WSHSY, SAAADI. The CDR3 contains 14 residues. Trimming pared 1 base from V and 4 bases from J, leaving 10 bases between. This CDR3 is CASSEFGGSETQYF. Written as DNA, the CDR3 is TGCGCCAGCAGTGAGTTTGGGGGGTCAGAGACCCAGTACTTC.

The genes are TRBV18 and TRBJ2-5; a possible D gene is TRBD1 (5 bases). V was pared by 1 base and J by 2 bases, with 5 bases between. The CDR3 has 13 amino acids. Germline V lookup: CDR1 KGHSH, CDR2 LQKENI. This chain's CDR3 is CASSPQGQETQYF. CDR3 DNA sequence: TGTGCCAGCTCACCACAGGGGCAAGAGACCCAGTACTTC.

V and J are TRBV4-2 and TRBJ1-6; the D gene is possibly TRBD1 (5 bases). The CDR3 totals 14 residues. Germline V gene sequence: CDR1 LGHNA, CDR2 YNFKEQ. Trimming removed 4 bases at V and 10 bases at J, with 14 bases between. In DNA, the CDR3 is TGTGCCAGCAGCCCGGGACGGACGATGTCACCCCTCCACTTT. This codes for CASSPGRTMSPLHF.

In this sample, this clone turned up once. This chain joins TRBV5-5 and TRBJ1-2; D remains ambiguous. Deletions cut 4 bases from V and 4 bases from J, with 17 bases between. This CDR3 is built from 15 residues. CDR1 is SGHKS and CDR2 is YYEKEE in the germline V gene (reference sequence). The CDR3 sequence: CASSVRGRGSYGYTF. The CDR3 nucleotides are TGTGCCAGCAGCGTACGAGGGCGGGGTAGCTATGGCTACACCTTC.